Presented here are 26 T cell receptor beta chains from one specimen sequenced in a study of identical twins. Each CDR3 protein is one row after TCRdb ran MiXCR on the 5' RACE reads. This sample has a few hundred thousand distinct CDR3 sequences, with 7% to 9.5% found just once. The sequenced sample was naive T cells sorted from blood. These receptors came from a woman aged 50 to 65 in good health.

In its sample, this clonotype was seen many times. The CDR3 loop reads CAISGGSGPNTGELFF. DNA of the CDR3: TGTGCCATCAGTGGAGGAAGCGGACCGAACACCGGGGAGCTGTTTTTT. V and J are TRBV10-3 and TRBJ2-2; TRBD2 might be the D (5 bases). This CDR3 spans 16 amino acids. Trimming cost V 4 bases and J 0 bases, with 12 bases left between them. Germline CDR1 and CDR2: ENHRY and SYGVKD.

The V gene is TRBV4-1, the J gene TRBJ2-1, with TRBD2 matching 9 bases. Germline CDR1 MGHRA, CDR2 YSYEKL. The CDR3 has 15 residues. V shed 10 bases and J 6 bases; nucleotides not matched to a gene: 13. The CDR3 sequence: CATRWTGTSLNEQFF. Written as DNA, the CDR3 is TGCGCCACCCGCTGGACCGGGACTAGCCTCAATGAGCAGTTCTTC.

Many counts were recorded for this clonotype. The V call is TRBV12-3 or TRBV12-4, the J call TRBJ2-1; 9 nucleotides agree with TRBD2. The CDR3 extends over 15 amino acids. Trimming took 5 bases from V and 8 from J; bases not matched to a gene: 10. In nucleotides, the CDR3 is TGTGCCAGCAGTCCCCGCTTAGCGGGAGTTGATGAGCAGTTCTTC. Its protein is CASSPRLAGVDEQFF.

This clonotype turned up a few times. The chain joins TRBV10-3 to TRBJ2-5, with D possibly being TRBD1 (6 bases). With 3 bases removed from V and 3 bases from J, the gap between germline ends came to 8 bases. Germline V lookup: CDR1 ENHRY, CDR2 SYGVKD. CDR3 size: 13 residues. The CDR3 sequence is CAISETGKETQYF. The DNA of the CDR3 is TGTGCCATCAGTGAAACAGGGAAAGAGACCCAGTACTTC.

The chain uses TRBV12-3 or TRBV12-4 and TRBJ2-7; TRBD2 agrees at 8 bases. The CDR3 runs to 16 residues. V was clipped by 6 bases and J by 0 bases; unmatched bases: 10. CDR3 sequence reads: CASRIPGLGRSYEQYV. CDR3 in DNA: TGTGCCAGCAGGATACCGGGACTAGGTCGCTCCTACGAGCAGTACGTC.

This clonotype has more than one count but fewer than ten. The chain has TRBV11-2 and TRBJ2-7; 7 bases are shared with TRBD2. Losses at the gene ends were 3 bases for V and 8 bases for J; bases not matched to a gene: 7. From germline, CDR1 is SGHAT and CDR2 FQNNGV. The CDR3 contains 13 residues. Written as DNA, the CDR3 is TGTGCCAGCAGCTTCGGAGGGCGGGAGAAGCAGTACGTC. This sequence encodes CASSFGGREKQYV.

The chain has TRBV5-1 and TRBJ2-3, with 11 bases matching TRBD2. V gave up 7 bases and J gave up 3 bases; unmatched junction bases: 7. The CDR3 has 15 amino acids. Per the germline V gene, CDR1 is SGHRS and CDR2 is YFSETQ. CDR3 sequence: CASGEPSGRTDTQYF. The CDR3 DNA is TGCGCCAGCGGCGAGCCTAGCGGGAGGACAGATACGCAGTATTTT.

The genes are TRBV20-1 and TRBJ2-5; 13 nucleotides align to TRBD2. The CDR3 totals 17 residues. V was clipped by 3 bases and J by 4 bases; unmatched bases: 11. Per germline, CDR1 DFQATT and CDR2 SNEGSKA (reference sequence). The DNA for the CDR3 is TGCAGTGCTAGTGGTTGGACTAGCGGGAGTGCGGGAGAGACCCAGTACTTC. The encoded protein is CSASGWTSGSAGETQYF.

The chain uses TRBV5-5 and TRBJ2-7; D uncertain. Trimming removed 5 bases from V and 5 bases from J, with 11 bases in between. This CDR3 spans 12 amino acids. Germline V CDR1 and CDR2: SGHKS, YYEKEE (reference sequence). The CDR3 DNA reads as TGTGCCAGCAGTCCCCCCCGGGACGAGCAGTACTTC. Protein: CASSPPRDEQYF.

The chain joins TRBV24-1 to TRBJ2-4; TRBD2 might be the D (6 bases). Germline lookup yields CDR1 KGHDR and CDR2 SFDVKD. The V and J ends lost 2 bases and 8 bases respectively, with 12 bases between them. The CDR3 sequence is 14 residues long. The CDR3 spells CATSDSGRSDIQYF. As DNA, the CDR3 is TGTGCCACCAGTGATTCCGGGAGAAGCGACATTCAGTACTTC.

This clonotype was detected only a few times. V gene TRBV2 combines with J gene TRBJ2-1, with 7 bases aligning to TRBD2. Per the germline V gene, CDR1 is SNHLY and CDR2 is FYNNEI. The CDR3 is 14 residues long. Trimming cost V 5 bases and J 6 bases; bases outside gene matches: 7. The CDR3 reads CASSPSGGVNEQFF. The CDR3 DNA reads as TGTGCCAGCAGTCCTAGCGGAGGAGTCAATGAGCAGTTCTTC.

The genes are TRBV7-9 and TRBJ2-3; D is perhaps TRBD2 (7 bases). This CDR3 contains 16 residues. Trimming shortened V by 3 bases and J by 2 bases, and 15 bases separated the two germline ends. CDR1 and CDR2 from the germline V gene are SEHNR and FQNEAQ (reference sequence). The CDR3 nucleotides read TGTGCCAGCAGCTTGGACGGGGGGCGGCACACAGATACGCAGTATTTT. Translating it yields CASSLDGGRHTDTQYF.

This clonotype was observed a handful of times. The chain employs TRBV7-6 and TRBJ2-3; 13 bases are a match to TRBD2. Trimming took 5 bases from V and 3 from J; bases not matched to a gene: 11. There are 18 residues in the CDR3. The germline V gene encodes CDR1 SGHVS and CDR2 FNYEAQ. The CDR3 protein is CASSTGLAGRPGTDTQYF. CDR3 DNA: TGTGCCAGCAGCACGGGACTAGCGGGACGGCCCGGTACAGATACGCAGTATTTT.

CDR3 in DNA: TGTGCCAGCAGCTCAGCAGACGAAGAGACCCAGTACTTC. This translates into CASSSADEETQYF. The chain has TRBV7-9 and TRBJ2-5; D remains unclear. Germline CDR1 reads SEHNR; CDR2 reads FQNEAQ (reference sequence). The CDR3 totals 13 residues. V was trimmed by 4 bases and J by 3 bases, leaving 9 bases between them.

This clonotype was picked up a small number of times. The rearrangement links TRBV29-1 to TRBJ2-2; 11 bases align to TRBD2. Germline assignment: CDR1 SQVTM and CDR2 ANQGSEA. The ends lost 7 bases at V and 8 bases at J; junction bases unmatched: 6. The CDR3 loop spans 13 amino acids. The CDR3 here is CSAQLAGEGELFF. CDR3 bases: TGCAGCGCTCAACTAGCGGGAGAGGGGGAGCTGTTTTTT.

This clonotype was seen many times. The J gene is TRBJ2-3, the V gene TRBV29-1, with TRBD2 identical over 9 bases. Germline lookup yields CDR1 SQVTM and CDR2 ANQGSEA. V shed 6 bases and J 2 bases; nucleotides not matched to a gene: 6. The CDR3 sequence is 14 residues long. CDR3 protein: CSVRLAESTDTQYF. The CDR3 DNA is TGCAGCGTCCGACTAGCGGAGTCCACAGATACGCAGTATTTT.

This clonotype has a handful of counts. CDR3 sequence: CASSFRRGLRQETQYF. CDR3 DNA sequence: TGTGCCAGCAGCTTCCGGAGGGGGCTCCGACAAGAGACCCAGTACTTC. The genes are TRBV7-8 and TRBJ2-5; possible D gene TRBD1, 7 bases. V lost 3 bases and J lost 2, with 16 bases in between. Per the germline V gene, CDR1 is SGHVS and CDR2 is FQNEAQ. The CDR3 covers 16 residues.

This chain connects TRBV18 to TRBJ1-6; D is ambiguous. The CDR3 contains 12 residues. Trimming shortened V by 3 bases and J by 5 bases, and 2 bases separated the two germline ends. The germline V gene has CDR1 KGHSH and CDR2 LQKENI. The CDR3 DNA follows: TGTGCCAGCTCACCGGATAATTCACCCCTCCACTTT. This codes for CASSPDNSPLHF.

This clonotype was observed at least ten times. The CDR3 sequence: CATGPTNEKLFF. In DNA, the CDR3 is TGTGCCACCGGGCCGACTAATGAAAAACTGTTTTTT. The chain employs TRBV15 and TRBJ1-4; D not certain. Trimming stripped 8 bases from V and 2 bases from J, with 6 bases between. Germline CDR1 is LNHNV and CDR2 is YYDKDF (reference sequence). This CDR3 has 12 amino acids.

This clonotype appeared many times. This chain links TRBV4-2 with TRBJ2-7, with 7 bases aligning to TRBD2. After removal of 0 bases from V and 5 bases from J, the junction contained 1 base not matched to a gene. Germline lookup yields CDR1 LGHNA and CDR2 YNFKEQ. The CDR3 totals 13 residues. The CDR3 here is CASSQDGRDEQYF. As DNA, the CDR3 is TGTGCCAGCAGCCAAGATGGGAGGGACGAGCAGTACTTC.

In its sample, this clonotype was seen a few times. The rearrangement links TRBV18 to TRBJ2-7; D is uncertain. With 2 bases removed from V and 5 bases from J, the gap between germline ends came to 10 bases. Germline V CDR1 and CDR2: KGHSH, LQKENI. This CDR3 is 13 amino acids long. In nucleotides, the CDR3 is TGTGCCAGCTCACCAAGCTTCCGGGACGAGCAGTACGTC. As protein: CASSPSFRDEQYV.

This clonotype was picked up a small number of times. V is TRBV29-1 and J is TRBJ2-7; D is uncertain. The CDR3 runs 12 residues. The germline V gene encodes CDR1 SQVTM and CDR2 ANQGSEA. Trimming took off 4 bases at V and 5 bases at J, with 12 bases between the two ends. CDR3 amino acids: CSVVGLQHEQYF. CDR3 DNA: TGCAGCGTTGTAGGGCTTCAGCACGAGCAGTACTTC.

This clonotype was picked up a small number of times. Written as DNA, the CDR3 is TGTGCCAGCAGCTTTTTTCCTAGCGGCTCCTACGAGCAGTACTTC. Protein sequence: CASSFFPSGSYEQYF. The chain has TRBV7-9 and TRBJ2-7; 7 bases line up with TRBD2. Trimming at V came to 3 bases and at J to 0 bases, leaving 5 bases not matched to a gene. The CDR3 is made up of 15 amino acids. Germline lookup yields CDR1 SEHNR and CDR2 FQNEAQ (reference sequence).

The CDR3 is CASSAMGLAGFFV. As DNA, the CDR3 is TGTGCCAGCAGTGCAATGGGACTAGCGGGATTTTTCGTC. The chain has TRBV6-1 and TRBJ2-7; 13 bases line up with TRBD2. Germline loops: CDR1 MNHNS, CDR2 SASEGT. The CDR3 consists of 13 residues.

This clonotype was found many times. CDR3 nucleotides: TGTGCCAGCAGTTTAGGACAAGTTCAGCCCCAGCATTTT. It is translated as CASSLGQVQPQHF. The V gene is TRBV12-3 or TRBV12-4, the J gene TRBJ1-5; D not resolved. The CDR3 loop spans 13 amino acids. V lost 1 base to trimming and J lost 6 bases, with 7 bases between them.

J is TRBJ1-1 and V is TRBV14; no clear D gene. CDR1 and CDR2 from the germline V gene are SGHDN and FVKESK. The germline V and J ends were trimmed by 4 bases and 10 bases, with 16 bases remaining between them. The CDR3 has 13 residues. The CDR3 DNA follows: TGTGCCAGCAGCCTCCATGGAGGCTCCACAGCTTTCTTT. Translation: CASSLHGGSTAFF.